The 29 T cell receptor beta chains below come from one sample, sequenced in a study of blood T cell repertoires in COVID-19. This table comes from immunoSEQ multiplex PCR, and its TCRdb copy is limited to in-frame clones, with some not included. Of fewer than 150,000 clones listed, around four fifths are singletons. The specimen sequenced was peripheral blood. Receptors originate from a human donor in a cohort sampled during active COVID-19.

The genes are TRBV5-5 and TRBJ2-7; 8 bases agree with TRBD1. Looked up from germline, CDR1 is SGHKS and CDR2 is YYEKEE (reference sequence). The CDR3 contains 14 residues. J lost 5 bases, V lost 4 bases, and 8 bases had no gene match. The CDR3 here is CASSPRTGSDEQYF. Written as DNA, the CDR3 is TGTGCCAGCAGCCCTCGGACAGGGAGCGACGAGCAGTACTTC.

In regard to this clone: This same CDR3 is encoded by further DNA sequences in the sample. V usage is TRBV12-3 or TRBV12-4 and J usage is TRBJ2-7; D is perhaps TRBD2 (5 bases). Between the trimmed V and J ends, which lost 5 bases and 4 bases, there was a span of 6 bases. This CDR3 is 11 amino acids long. The CDR3 nucleotides are TGTGCCAGCAGTGCGGGTTACGAGCAGTACTTC. Translating it yields CASSAGYEQYF.

Regarding this clone: The sample carries other DNA sequences with the same CDR3. V is TRBV5-1 and J is TRBJ2-6, with TRBD1 matching 10 bases. V shed 0 bases and J 1 base; nucleotides not matched to a gene: 1. This CDR3 is built from 17 residues. Germline CDR1 is SGHRS and CDR2 is YFSETQ. CDR3 loop: CASSLGQGASGANVLTF. In DNA form, the CDR3 reads TGCGCCAGCAGCTTGGGACAGGGGGCTTCTGGGGCCAACGTCCTGACTTTC.

In its sample, this clone was seen once. The chain has TRBV6-6 and TRBJ1-3, with 7 bases that match TRBD1. Looked up from germline, CDR1 is MNHNY and CDR2 is SVGAGI (reference sequence). The CDR3 runs 14 residues. Germline trimming cut 7 bases from V and 0 bases from J; bases unmatched to any gene: 3. As DNA, the CDR3 is TGTGCCAGCAACAGGGGCGGCTCTGGAAACACCATATATTTT. This codes for CASNRGGSGNTIYF.

V usage is TRBV5-1 and J usage is TRBJ2-1, with D perhaps TRBD2 (5 bases). The V end was cut by 2 bases, the J end by 0 bases, with 12 bases between. CDR3 size: 16 residues. Germline V lookup: CDR1 SGHRS, CDR2 YFSETQ. The CDR3 bases are TGCGCCAGCAGCTTCTCAGCTGGGAGCTCCTACAATGAGCAGTTCTTC. Translating gives CASSFSAGSSYNEQFF.

The J gene is TRBJ2-3, the V gene TRBV15, with a tentative D call TRBD2 (5 bases). This CDR3 spans 11 amino acids. The ends were cut back, 0 bases at V and 11 bases at J, with 6 bases in the middle. Germline V CDR1 and CDR2: LNHNV, YYDKDF (reference sequence). The CDR3 region is CATSREAGQYF. The CDR3 DNA sequence: TGTGCCACCAGCAGAGAGGCGGGGCAGTATTTT.

The genes are TRBV5-1 and TRBJ2-5; D is unclear. Trimming shortened V by 0 bases and J by 4 bases, and 13 bases separated the two germline ends. The CDR3 is 15 amino acids. Germline V gene data show CDR1 as SGHRS and CDR2 as YFSETQ. The DNA for the CDR3 is TGCGCCAGCAGCTTGGGAGTCCCAAGAGGAGAGACCCAGTACTTC. Translated, it gives CASSLGVPRGETQYF.

The V call is TRBV18, the J call TRBJ1-4; the match to TRBD1 covers 11 bases. Per germline, CDR1 KGHSH and CDR2 LQKENI. With 3 bases clipped from V and 7 bases from J, the junction kept 4 bases outside the gene matches. This CDR3 has 15 residues. The CDR3 here is CASSPAGTGGEKLFF. CDR3 coding DNA: TGTGCCAGCTCACCTGCCGGGACAGGGGGTGAAAAACTGTTTTTT.

The chain joins TRBV7-8 to TRBJ1-4; no clear D gene. Germline lookup yields CDR1 SGHVS and CDR2 FQNEAQ. Between the trimmed V and J ends, which lost 5 bases and 2 bases, there was a span of 9 bases. There are 14 residues in the CDR3. Here the CDR3 DNA reads TGTGCCAGCAGCCTACGAGGTACTAATGAAAAACTGTTTTTT. Translated: CASSLRGTNEKLFF.

This sequence joins TRBV18 and TRBJ1-1; D is perhaps TRBD1 (5 bases). Trimming shortened V by 4 bases and J by 4 bases, and 19 bases separated the two germline ends. CDR1 and CDR2 from the germline V gene are KGHSH and LQKENI. CDR3 size: 16 residues. The CDR3 nucleotides are TGTGCCAGCTCACAGACGGGGGTCGGGTCGGGCACTGAAGCTTTCTTT. Translation: CASSQTGVGSGTEAFF.

The J gene is TRBJ2-5, the V gene TRBV5-1; 10 positions match TRBD1. The ends lost 3 bases at V and 2 bases at J; junction bases unmatched: 4. This CDR3 has 15 residues. Germline V gene lookup returns CDR1 SGHRS and CDR2 YFSETQ. The CDR3 region is CASSSGQGVQETQYF. The CDR3 DNA is TGCGCCAGCAGCTCAGGACAGGGGGTACAAGAGACCCAGTACTTC.

V is TRBV6-5 and J is TRBJ1-6; a possible D gene is TRBD1 (6 bases). The CDR3 extends over 14 amino acids. Germline-derived CDR1 and CDR2 are MNHEY and SVGAGI. V gave up 8 bases and J gave up 8 bases, with 16 bases separating them. This CDR3 is CASGLSGGDSPLHF. The DNA of the CDR3 is TGTGCCAGCGGACTTTCGGGGGGCGATTCACCCCTCCACTTT.

The chain couples TRBV27 to TRBJ2-1, with TRBD1 as a possible D gene (5 bases). CDR3 size: 14 residues. V dropped 5 bases and J dropped 5 bases, with 13 bases sitting between them. Germline V gives CDR1 MNHEY, CDR2 SMNVEV (reference sequence). The CDR3 here is CASSGRAWDNEQFF. For the CDR3, the DNA is TGTGCCAGCAGTGGCAGGGCGTGGGACAATGAGCAGTTCTTC.

The chain is built from TRBV5-1 and TRBJ2-7; the D is unclear. The CDR3 runs 13 residues. V lost 4 bases to trimming and J lost 8 bases, with 16 bases between them. Germline CDR1 SGHRS, CDR2 YFSETQ. The CDR3 here is CASSVDLWAQQYF. CDR3 nucleotide sequence: TGCGCCAGCAGCGTGGACCTTTGGGCTCAGCAGTACTTC.

CDR3 coding DNA: TGTGCCAGCAGCCAGGGGGGATACACTGGGGCCAACGTCCTGACTTTC. Translation gives CASSQGGYTGANVLTF. The chain couples TRBV4-2 to TRBJ2-6; tentatively, D is TRBD2 (6 bases). Germline CDR1 reads LGHNA; CDR2 reads YNFKEQ. Between the trimmed V and J ends, which lost 3 bases and 2 bases, there was a span of 11 bases. This CDR3 region has 16 residues.

This rearrangement joins TRBV3-1 (or the pseudogene TRBV3-2) to TRBJ1-1; D is ambiguous. Germline V gene data show CDR1 as LGHDT and CDR2 as YNNKEL (reference sequence). CDR3 length equals 14 residues. Trimming shortened V by 4 bases and J by 1 base, and 10 bases separated the two germline ends. Here the CDR3 reads CASSPRHQNTEAFF. For the CDR3, the DNA is TGTGCCAGCAGCCCGCGACATCAGAACACTGAAGCTTTCTTT.

The chain employs TRBV9 and TRBJ1-3, with 7 bases aligning to TRBD1. The J segment lost 7 bases and the V segment lost 0 bases, leaving 4 bases of the junction unmatched. Per germline, CDR1 SGDLS and CDR2 YYNGEE. The CDR3 has 14 amino acids. The CDR3 loop is CASSVGQGTNTIYF. The CDR3 nucleotides are TGTGCCAGCAGCGTAGGACAGGGAACTAACACCATATATTTT.

The chain is built from TRBV19 and TRBJ1-5; 10 bases fit TRBD1. This CDR3 contains 15 residues. Germline lookup yields CDR1 LNHDA and CDR2 SQIVND (reference sequence). The V and J ends lost 7 bases and 3 bases, in that order; junction bases with no gene match: 6. CDR3 loop: CASTPTGGINQPQHF. DNA for the CDR3: TGTGCCAGTACCCCGACAGGGGGCATCAATCAGCCCCAGCATTTT.

This clone was seen once. The chain employs TRBV7-9 and TRBJ1-1, with D uncertain. The CDR3 extends over 13 amino acids. Trimming stripped 1 base from V and 6 bases from J, with 9 bases between. Germline V gene lookup returns CDR1 SEHNR and CDR2 FQNEAQ (reference sequence). The CDR3 spells CASSLDTFSEAFF. As DNA, the CDR3 is TGTGCCAGCAGCTTAGATACTTTTTCTGAAGCTTTCTTT.

The V gene is TRBV6-5, the J gene TRBJ1-5, with D maybe TRBD1 (6 bases). The CDR3 has 15 residues. Germline V CDR1 and CDR2: MNHEY, SVGAGI. Between the trimmed V and J ends, which lost 0 bases and 5 bases, there was a span of 11 bases. The CDR3 loop is CASSYSGEGDQPQHF. In nucleotides, the CDR3 is TGTGCCAGCAGTTACTCAGGGGAGGGGGATCAGCCCCAGCATTTT.

The V gene is TRBV5-1, the J gene TRBJ2-1; the match to TRBD2 covers 8 bases. This CDR3 has 16 residues. From germline, CDR1 is SGHRS and CDR2 YFSETQ. The V segment lost 0 bases and the J segment 6 bases; nucleotides outside the gene matches: 8. The CDR3 DNA is TGCGCCAGCAGCTTGGCCGTTGGAGCGGGGGCCAATGAGCAGTTCTTC. This gives the protein CASSLAVGAGANEQFF.

The V call is TRBV5-4, the J call TRBJ1-1; 9 nucleotides align to TRBD1. This CDR3 region has 13 residues. Trimming at V came to 3 bases and at J to 7 bases, leaving 4 bases not matched to a gene. CDR1 is SGHNT, CDR2 YYREEE, per germline (reference sequence). This CDR3 reads CASSSTGGIEAFF. The DNA of the CDR3 is TGTGCCAGCAGCTCGACAGGGGGAATTGAAGCTTTCTTT.

The chain has TRBV6-5 and TRBJ2-7; tentative D call: TRBD2 (7 bases). The CDR3 spans 12 residues. Trimming pared 5 bases from V and 5 bases from J, leaving 10 bases between. Germline V gene lookup returns CDR1 MNHEY and CDR2 SVGAGI. CDR3 sequence reads: CASSRGADEQYF. CDR3 nucleotides: TGTGCCAGCAGTCGGGGGGCTGACGAGCAGTACTTC.

V usage is TRBV4-1 and J usage is TRBJ1-4; D uncertain. CDR3 length equals 15 residues. Germline CDR1 reads MGHRA; CDR2 reads YSYEKL. With 1 base removed from V and 0 bases from J, the gap between germline ends came to 6 bases. The CDR3 region is CASSQGLATNEKLFF. The CDR3 DNA sequence: TGCGCCAGCAGCCAAGGGCTTGCAACTAATGAAAAACTGTTTTTT.

V and J are TRBV6-5 and TRBJ1-5; 7 bases map to TRBD1. The CDR3 has 14 residues. V lost 8 bases to trimming and J lost 5 bases; unmatched junction nucleotides: 9. CDR1 is MNHEY and CDR2 is SVGAGI in the germline V gene. CDR3 nucleotide sequence: TGTGCCAGCCTCCATGGACAGGAGCATCAGCCCCAGCATTTT. Protein: CASLHGQEHQPQHF.

The chain carries TRBV27 and TRBJ2-1; 9 nucleotides match TRBD2. Germline CDR1 reads MNHEY; CDR2 reads SMNVEV (reference sequence). The J segment lost 0 bases and the V segment lost 3 bases, leaving 12 bases of the junction unmatched. The CDR3 sequence is 19 residues long. The CDR3 DNA reads TGTGCCAGCAGTTTGACCGGGACTAGCTCCGTGAGCTCCTACAATGAGCAGTTCTTC. Its protein is CASSLTGTSSVSSYNEQFF.

The chain recombines TRBV9 with TRBJ2-3; weak D call: TRBD2 (6 bases). V was clipped by 4 bases and J by 6 bases, with 24 bases between them. Germline CDR1 reads SGDLS; CDR2 reads YYNGEE. CDR3 length equals 17 residues. For the CDR3, the DNA is TGTGCCAGCAGCCCTCACGATCGGCGGGGACCAGCCGATACGCAGTATTTT. Protein: CASSPHDRRGPADTQYF.

This clone appeared a few times. The rearrangement uses TRBV29-1 and TRBJ2-3; weak D call: TRBD2 (6 bases). V was trimmed by 3 bases and J by 2 bases, leaving 15 bases between them. This CDR3 has 15 residues. CDR1 is SQVTM and CDR2 is ANQGSEA in the germline V gene. The CDR3 loop reads CSVEGTSKNTDTQYF. CDR3 DNA sequence: TGCAGCGTTGAGGGTACTAGCAAGAACACAGATACGCAGTATTTT.

The chain recombines TRBV11-2 with TRBJ2-1, with 7 bases fitting TRBD1. The CDR3 runs 17 residues. The V and J ends lost 7 bases and 0 bases, in that order; junction bases with no gene match: 12. CDR1 and CDR2 from the germline V gene are SGHAT and FQNNGV. The CDR3 region is CASNLRQGTSSYNEQFF. The CDR3 nucleotides read TGTGCCAGCAACCTACGACAGGGTACGAGCTCCTACAATGAGCAGTTCTTC.